This T cell receptor (beta chain) was obtained from a study of cytomegalovirus exposure and HLA in healthy donors. Study-level information: One earlier analysis, a look at about 179 million T cells, found about 100 million unique TCR beta sequences. Study-wide findings and caveats: A later analysis linked a missense variant in DCLRE1C to the trimming of TCR beta V and J genes. When analyzed later, the rates of TCR association showed variation by HLA locus, with DRB1 the most and HLA-C the fewest.

The PCR used 60 Vbeta and 13 Jbeta primers. Using immunoSEQ multiplex PCR, the repertoire was profiled, and TCRdb retains in-frame clones only, with some absent. The table has 93,000 or so clones, 75% to 85% seen once; the top ten hold under 13%. This clone showed up just once. Its antigen remains unknown. V dropped 10 bases and J dropped 0 bases, with 7 bases sitting between them. The CDR3 has 11 residues. Germline CDR1 and CDR2: MNHNY and SVGAGI (reference sequence). Sequenced: PBMCs. This receptor was identified in a woman aged 18-35 years in good health and CMV-seropositive. The chain combines TRBV6-6 with TRBJ2-7; D gene ambiguous. The CDR3 DNA reads as TGTGCCACCACAATCTCCTACGAGCAGTACTTC. The encoded protein is CATTISYEQYF.